What follows is one T cell receptor (beta chain) and its context. Assay used: immunoSEQ multiplex PCR; TCRdb lists only in-frame clones, some missing. The table has around 300,000 clones, roughly 85% seen once. These data come from a study of blood T cell repertoires in COVID-19. The CDR3 extends over 13 amino acids. The V gene lost 3 bases and the J gene lost 4 bases, with 9 bases spanning the gap. Sequencing used PBMCs or T cells enriched from blood (not recorded which). The source is a woman aged 40 to 50 who had recovered from COVID-19. The chain is built from TRBV12-3 or TRBV12-4 and TRBJ1-2; no definite D call. The CDR3 sequence is CASSFLSFYGYTF. For the CDR3, the DNA is TGTGCCAGCAGTTTTTTGTCTTTCTATGGCTACACCTTC.